This T cell receptor beta chain was recorded in a study of shared T cell receptors in the human thymus. About this clone itself: One junction end does not reproduce the germline sequence, and a read error may be involved.

The data were produced by immunoSEQ multiplex PCR, yet TCRdb's version contains in-frame clones alone and is incomplete. The table shows about 660,000 clones, with roughly 90% occurring only once. This CDR3 has 18 amino acids. Germline V lookup: CDR1 SGDLS, CDR2 YYNGEE. The same sample was also used in a study of human thymus T cells. That source notes: Having surgery to correct congenital heart defects, healthy Finnish infants acted as the donors. In corrective heart surgery, resections were taken, and these provided the thymus tissue. There appeared to be biased usage of V and J genes in thymic and blood repertoires. Unrelated individuals were reported by related research to share highly overlapping thymic repertoires.

The sample was thymocytes. The V call is TRBV9, the J call TRBJ1-2; D possibly corresponds to TRBD1 (6 bases). The TCR comes from a boy less than two years old with a congenital heart defect. The CDR3: CASSVLRTGQSPNSGYTF. Written as DNA, the CDR3 is TGTGCCAGCAGCGTATTAAGGACGGGACAATCCCCCAACTCTGGCTACACCTTC.